This entry describes one T cell receptor beta chain. Participants reported their clinical history, and cohort assignment relied on those reports. Only in-frame clones appear in the TCRdb table, and some are missing; sequencing was by immunoSEQ multiplex PCR. This sample has 150,000 to 200,000 clones; approximately 80% occur once, and the top ten carry 13%. The record originates from a study of blood T cell repertoires in COVID-19. Germline V gene data show CDR1 as SGHRS and CDR2 as YFSETQ. The V end was cut by 0 bases, the J end by 3 bases, with 7 bases between. The CDR3 contains 13 residues. The V and J genes are TRBV5-1 and TRBJ2-7; no clear D. Sequenced input: PBMCs or T cells enriched from blood (not recorded which). The origin of this receptor is an older woman who had recovered from COVID-19. CDR3 sequence (DNA): TGCGCCAGCAGCTTGGTCCGCGGCTACGAGCAGTACTTC. It encodes CASSLVRGYEQYF.